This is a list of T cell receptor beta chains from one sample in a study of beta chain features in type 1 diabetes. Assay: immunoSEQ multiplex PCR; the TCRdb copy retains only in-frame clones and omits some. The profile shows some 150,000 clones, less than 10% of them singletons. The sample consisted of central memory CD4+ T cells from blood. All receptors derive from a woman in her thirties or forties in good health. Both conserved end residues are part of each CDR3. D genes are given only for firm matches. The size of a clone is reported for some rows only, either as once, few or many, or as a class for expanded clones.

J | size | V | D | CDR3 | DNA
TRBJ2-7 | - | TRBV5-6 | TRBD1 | CASSQGQGAFRTTYEQYF | TGTGCCAGCAGCCAAGGACAGGGGGCGTTTCGGACAACCTACGAGCAGTACTTC
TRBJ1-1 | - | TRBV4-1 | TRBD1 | CASRPGTGFMNTEAFF | TGCGCCAGCAGACCCGGGACAGGGTTTATGAACACTGAAGCTTTCTTT
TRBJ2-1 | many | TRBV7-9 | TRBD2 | CASGRGGGHSGNEQFF | TGTGCCAGCGGTCGTGGCGGGGGGCACTCGGGAAATGAGCAGTTCTTC
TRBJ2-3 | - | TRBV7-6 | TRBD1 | CASSFPGQGVSDTQYF | TGTGCCAGCAGCTTCCCGGGACAGGGGGTCTCAGATACGCAGTATTTT
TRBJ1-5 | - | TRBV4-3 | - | CASSQGQDQPQHF | TGCGCCAGCAGCCAAGGACAGGATCAGCCCCAGCATTTT
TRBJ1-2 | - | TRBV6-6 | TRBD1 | CASSYDVQGGYGYTF | TGTGCCAGCAGTTACGATGTCCAGGGGGGCTATGGCTACACCTTC
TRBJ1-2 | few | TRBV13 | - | CASSRDNRGYGYTF | TGTGCCAGCAGCCGGGACAATCGGGGCTATGGCTACACCTTC
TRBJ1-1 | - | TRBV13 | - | CASSLGFTGSSAEAFF | TGTGCCAGCAGCTTGGGATTTACGGGTAGTAGCGCTGAAGCTTTCTTT
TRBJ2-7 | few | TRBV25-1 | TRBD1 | CASSDDRGNEQYF | TGTGCCAGCAGTGATGACAGGGGTAACGAGCAGTACTTC
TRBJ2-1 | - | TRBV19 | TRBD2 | CATKVSGGASEQFF | TGTGCCACTAAAGTCAGCGGGGGGGCTTCTGAGCAGTTCTTC
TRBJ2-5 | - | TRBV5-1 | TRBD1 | CASSSQTGGMETQYF | TGCGCCAGCAGCTCACAGACAGGGGGTATGGAGACCCAGTACTTC
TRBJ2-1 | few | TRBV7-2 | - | CASSPARRDEQFF | TGTGCCAGCAGCCCTGCCCGGAGAGATGAGCAGTTCTTC
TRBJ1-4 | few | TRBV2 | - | CASTIDRNEKLFF | TGTGCCAGCACGATTGACAGGAATGAAAAACTGTTTTTT
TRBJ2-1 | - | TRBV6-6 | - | CASSFSSEQFF | TGTGCCAGCAGTTTTTCCAGTGAGCAGTTCTTC
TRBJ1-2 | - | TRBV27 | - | CASRRSQGIYTF | TGTGCCAGCAGGCGATCCCAGGGGATCTACACCTTC
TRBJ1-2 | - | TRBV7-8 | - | CASSLRGANYGYTF | TGTGCCAGCAGCTTACGCGGAGCTAACTATGGCTACACCTTC
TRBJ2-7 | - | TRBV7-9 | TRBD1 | CASSRAGTGGREQYF | TGTGCCAGCAGCCGGGCCGGGACAGGTGGAAGGGAGCAGTACTTC
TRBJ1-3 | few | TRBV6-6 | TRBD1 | CASRKGQVAAGNTIYF | TGTGCCAGCAGGAAGGGACAGGTGGCGGCTGGAAACACCATATATTTT
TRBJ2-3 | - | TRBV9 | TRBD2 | CASSVAGTSGGWSDTQYF | TGTGCCAGCAGCGTAGCCGGGACTAGCGGCGGGTGGTCGGATACGCAGTATTTT
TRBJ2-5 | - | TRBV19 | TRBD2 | CASSTSGGRETQYF | TGTGCCAGCTCTACTAGCGGGGGGCGAGAGACCCAGTACTTC
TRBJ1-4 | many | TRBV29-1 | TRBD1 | CSARATGTGEKLFF | TGCAGCGCCAGGGCGACAGGGACTGGTGAAAAACTGTTTTTT
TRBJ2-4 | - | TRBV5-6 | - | CASSLQGGNIQYF | TGTGCCAGCAGCTTGCAGGGAGGAAACATTCAGTACTTC
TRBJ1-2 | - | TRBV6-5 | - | CASQTPNYGYTF | TGTGCCAGCCAGACTCCTAACTATGGCTACACCTTC
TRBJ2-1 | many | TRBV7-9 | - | CASSPVGRKFDEQFF | TGTGCCAGCAGCCCCGTGGGGAGAAAGTTCGATGAGCAGTTCTTC
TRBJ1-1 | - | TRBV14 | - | CASSQVGAGAQAFF | TGTGCCAGCAGCCAAGTCGGGGCAGGGGCCCAAGCTTTCTTT
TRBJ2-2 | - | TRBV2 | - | CASSDARGDTGELFF | TGTGCCAGCAGTGACGCCAGGGGGGACACCGGGGAGCTGTTTTTT
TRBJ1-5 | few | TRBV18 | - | CASSTAGNQPQHF | TGTGCCAGCTCAACCGCGGGTAATCAGCCCCAGCATTTT
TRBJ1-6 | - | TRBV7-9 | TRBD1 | CASSLDGTVPGNSPLHF | TGTGCCAGCAGCTTAGACGGGACAGTCCCTGGAAATTCACCCCTCCACTTT
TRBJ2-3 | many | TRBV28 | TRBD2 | CASSRLAGYTDTQYF | TGTGCCAGCAGTCGACTAGCGGGGTACACAGATACGCAGTATTTT
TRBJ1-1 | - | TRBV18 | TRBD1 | CASSPSDRAKMNTEAFF | TGTGCCAGCTCACCGTCGGACAGGGCCAAAATGAACACTGAAGCTTTCTTT
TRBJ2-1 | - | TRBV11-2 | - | CASSRGLGNGDEQFF | TGTGCCAGCAGCCGCGGACTGGGCAACGGCGACGAGCAGTTCTTC
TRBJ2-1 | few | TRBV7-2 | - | CASSLVTQGWDEQFF | TGTGCCAGCAGCTTAGTTACGCAGGGGTGGGATGAGCAGTTCTTC